The present T cell receptor (beta chain) was sequenced within a study of CD8 T cells in ankylosing spondylitis (dated by TCRdb to 2016 to 2017). Concerning the study at large: The study set out to find disease-linked TCR variants by profiling T cell receptor beta repertoires in ankylosing spondylitis patients and healthy donors. Samples of peripheral blood were taken, and for ankylosing spondylitis patients, synovial fluid was collected as well. The whole study cohort included roughly 110 healthy donors and around 25 ankylosing spondylitis patients. Points the paper makes about the study in general: The disease-linked clones showed a CD8+ phenotype and occurred at relatively low frequencies in peripheral blood. A TCR beta motif made up of about eight highly homologous amino acid variants appeared to be characteristic of blood from ankylosing spondylitis patients. Significant enrichment of the disease-linked clones was reported in matched synovial fluid samples from ankylosing spondylitis patients. Some TCR beta motif variants had previously been reported in synovial fluid and blood of reactive arthritis patients, which suggested common disease-initiation mechanisms.

In its sample, this clonotype was seen many times. Its antigen is not yet known. The record has no base qualities; no much larger clone is one base away. Measured from the cysteine to the phenylalanine, the CDR3 is 14 residues long. The only DNA kept is the CDR3, 42 bases in frame from the first base. Trimming removed 3 bases from V and 9 bases from J, leaving 13 bases between the germline ends. The CDR1 and CDR2 encoded by the germline V gene are SGDLS and YYNGEE. Sequencing instrument: Illumina HiSeq 2500. Quantitative 5'-RACE with molecular barcodes was the method used to prepare the TCR beta libraries. The published analysis was carried out like this. A new computational method based on a probabilistic model of VDJ rearrangement was used to identify disease-linked TCR variants. TCRdb ran its own pipeline on the public reads, namely fastp trimming at Q25 and MiXCR clone calling, and kept in-frame beta chains. Rows are combined by CDR3 protein, so each entry shows the most common genes and DNA. TCRdb, not the authors, supplied the V and J calls. This sample gives 100,000 to 150,000 distinct CDR3 sequences in total; over 7% of them show up just once. The top ten hold 2.5% to 3.5% of the sample.

This sequence was found in a male donor with ankylosing spondylitis or in good health (not recorded which). The receptor chain draws on TRBV9 and TRBJ1-6, with a tentative D gene TRBD1 over 5 matching bases. Material for sequencing was blood, either unsorted or a sorted T cell fraction (not recorded which). The encoded CDR3 is CASSGGTGRSPLHF. The DNA sequence follows: TGTGCCAGCAGCGGAGGGACGGGTCGTTCACCCCTCCACTTT.